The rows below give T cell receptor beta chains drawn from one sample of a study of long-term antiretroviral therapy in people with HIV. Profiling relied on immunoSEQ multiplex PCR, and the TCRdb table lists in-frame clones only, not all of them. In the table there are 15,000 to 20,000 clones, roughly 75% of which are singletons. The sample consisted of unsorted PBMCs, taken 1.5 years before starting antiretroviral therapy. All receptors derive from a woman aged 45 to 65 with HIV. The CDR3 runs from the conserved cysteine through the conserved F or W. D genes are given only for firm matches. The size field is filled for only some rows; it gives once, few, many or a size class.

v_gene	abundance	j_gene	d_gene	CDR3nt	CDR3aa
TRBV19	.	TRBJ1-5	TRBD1	TGTGCCAGTAGCTGGGACAGGGGGCCCAATCAGCCCCAGCATTTT	CASSWDRGPNQPQHF
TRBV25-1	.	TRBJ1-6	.	TGTGCCAGCAGTTTCACAAGGCAGGGGTCACCCCTCCACTTT	CASSFTRQGSPLHF
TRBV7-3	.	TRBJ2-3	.	TGTGCCAGCAGCTATCGTGCCGGGGCGAACACAGATACGCAGTATTTT	CASSYRAGANTDTQYF
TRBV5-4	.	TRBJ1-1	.	TGTGCCAGCAGCTTAAAAGGTCCGCGCGATGAAGCTTTCTTT	CASSLKGPRDEAFF
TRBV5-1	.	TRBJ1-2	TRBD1	TGCGCCAGCAGCTTGGTGACAGGGGGCAACGGCTACACCTTC	CASSLVTGGNGYTF
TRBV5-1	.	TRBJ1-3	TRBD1	TGCGCCAGCAGCTTGGGGGACAGCTACTCTGGAAACACCATATATTTT	CASSLGDSYSGNTIYF
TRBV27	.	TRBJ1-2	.	TGTGCCAGCAGTTTAATGGAAGGGTATGGCTACACCTTC	CASSLMEGYGYTF
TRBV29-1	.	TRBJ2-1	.	TGCAGCGTTGAAGGGAAAGATGAGCAGTTCTTC	CSVEGKDEQFF
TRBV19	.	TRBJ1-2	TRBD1	TGTGCCAGTAGTTGGACAGGGGTAGATGGCTACACCTTC	CASSWTGVDGYTF
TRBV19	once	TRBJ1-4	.	TGTGCCAGTAGTACCAGGGGTTTGAATGAAAAACTGTTTTTT	CASSTRGLNEKLFF
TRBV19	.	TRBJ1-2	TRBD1	TGTGCCAGTAGTTCCCGGGACAGGATCTTCGGTGGCTACACCTTC	CASSSRDRIFGGYTF
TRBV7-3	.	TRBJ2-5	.	TGTGCCAGCAGCTCCTCACCGGGACGGTGGAAAGAGACCCAGTACTTC	CASSSSPGRWKETQYF
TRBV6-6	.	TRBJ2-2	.	TGTGCCAGCAGTTACAGCACCGGGGAGCTGTTTTTT	CASSYSTGELFF
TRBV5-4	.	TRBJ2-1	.	TGTGCCAGCAGCTTAGGGTCGCCGATGGACAATGAGCAGTTCTTC	CASSLGSPMDNEQFF